This TCR beta chain was sequenced in a study of cytomegalovirus exposure and HLA in healthy donors. Findings and caveats of the study: An apparent linkage of common viral pathogens to several of the most significant clusters emerged in a later analysis. Some highly shared sequence variants likely arose as a pipeline artifact.

Amplification used 60 Vbeta primers and 13 Jbeta primers. Source study methods: Counted up in a later analysis, unique TCR beta chains came to 65 million to 80 million, with about 9.9 million shared. Measured with immunoSEQ multiplex PCR; TCRdb has only the in-frame clones, and not every one. The DNA gave D and trimming, while V, J and clone size come from that table. There are about 170,000 clones in the sample; about 73% occur only once, and around 14% lies in the top ten. Trimming pared 5 bases from V and 0 bases from J, leaving 20 bases between. Germline V gene lookup returns CDR1 SGHVS and CDR2 FQNEAQ. This CDR3 is built from 18 residues. On this clone itself: The antigen is not known.

Sequencing was carried out using PBMCs. The TCR originated in a woman in her forties or fifties in good health and CMV-seropositive. The genes are TRBV7-8 and TRBJ1-5; D unresolved. The CDR3 loop is CASSPSWVAGHSNQPQHF. CDR3 nucleotide sequence: TGTGCCAGCAGCCCCTCCTGGGTGGCGGGTCATAGCAATCAGCCCCAGCATTTT.